These 14 T cell receptor beta chains share one sample of origin, sequenced in a study of cytomegalovirus exposure and HLA in healthy donors. This PCR relied on a set of 60 Vbeta primers and 13 Jbeta primers. Using immunoSEQ multiplex PCR, the repertoire was profiled, and TCRdb retains in-frame clones only, with some absent. The table records over 200,000 clones, roughly 90% of them present only once. Source material: PBMCs. These receptors came from a woman between 18 and 29 years old in good health and CMV-seronegative.

Only one count was recorded for this clone. This chain joins TRBV5-1 and TRBJ2-2; D unresolved. The CDR3 runs to 13 residues. Trimming stripped 0 bases from V and 7 bases from J, with 7 bases between. The germline gives CDR1 SGHRS, CDR2 YFSETQ. The CDR3 DNA is TGCGCCAGCAGCTTGGAGCGCAGCGGGGAGCTGTTTTTT. This encodes CASSLERSGELFF.

This clone was picked up one time. This sequence joins TRBV5-6 and TRBJ2-4; TRBD2 agrees at 9 bases. This CDR3 region has 16 residues. The germline gives CDR1 SGHDT, CDR2 YYEEEE. The ends lost 4 bases at V and 2 bases at J; junction bases unmatched: 7. The CDR3 here is CASSGAGGHPKNIQYF. Here the CDR3 DNA reads TGTGCCAGCAGCGGGGCGGGAGGGCACCCCAAAAACATTCAGTACTTC. Variable domain in full (rest from reference TRBV5-6 and TRBJ2-4): DAGVTQSPTHLIKTRGQQVTLRCSPKSGHDTVSWYQQALGQGPQFIFQYYEEEERQRGNFPDRFSGHQFPNYSSELNVNALLLGDSALYLCASSGAGGHPKNIQYFGAGTRLSVL.

The V gene is TRBV9, the J gene TRBJ2-3; possibly TRBD1 for D (5 bases). The CDR3 totals 13 residues. V was pared by 3 bases and J by 3 bases, with 8 bases between. CDR1 is SGDLS and CDR2 is YYNGEE in the germline V gene. In DNA form, the CDR3 reads TGTGCCAGCAGCGCCAGGGTTACAGATACGCAGTATTTT. Encoded protein: CASSARVTDTQYF.

The gene calls are TRBV9 and TRBJ2-5; D may be TRBD2 (6 bases). The germline V gene has CDR1 SGDLS and CDR2 YYNGEE. V was pared by 3 bases and J by 5 bases, with 26 bases between. The CDR3 length is 18 residues. CDR3 in amino acids: CASSGGVRISDPLETQYF. The CDR3 DNA sequence: TGTGCCAGCAGCGGCGGGGTAAGAATCAGCGACCCCCTGGAGACCCAGTACTTC.

This chain uses TRBV16 with TRBJ1-5; 8 nucleotides agree with TRBD1. Trimming removed 0 bases from V and 5 bases from J; junction bases left unmatched: 3. This CDR3 contains 15 residues. In germline, CDR1 is KGHSY, CDR2 FQNENV. This CDR3 reads CASSQSRTGYQPQHF. DNA for the CDR3: TGTGCCAGCAGCCAATCGAGGACAGGGTATCAGCCCCAGCATTTT.

As regards this clone: The CDR3 end shows no conserved phenylalanine or tryptophan, and so a read error is likely. It is unclear where the CDR3 begins or ends on the DNA, so no DNA is shown, and the CDR3 is as TCRdb lists it. The chain employs TRBV9 and TRBJ1-2. The V gene's germline CDR1 is SGDLS and CDR2 YYNGEE. The CDR3 has 12 residues if both end residues are counted. The CDR3 reads CASSVEFRGGGD.

This chain links TRBV11-2 with TRBJ2-7; TRBD2 agrees at 10 bases. The CDR3 has 15 amino acids. The V and J ends lost 4 bases and 4 bases, in that order; junction bases with no gene match: 7. The germline CDR1 and CDR2 sequences are SGHAT and FQNNGV. CDR3 residues: CASSSPLAGVYEQYF. The CDR3 nucleotides read TGTGCCAGCAGCTCGCCCCTAGCGGGGGTATACGAGCAGTACTTC.

The CDR3: CASSRTGGNYGYTF. CDR3 sequence (DNA): TGTGCCAGCAGCAGAACAGGGGGCAACTATGGCTACACCTTC. The rearrangement joins TRBV7-8 to TRBJ1-2, with 9 bases lining up with TRBD1. This CDR3 spans 14 amino acids. The V and J ends lost 5 bases and 2 bases, in that order; junction bases with no gene match: 3. Germline values: CDR1 SGHVS, CDR2 FQNEAQ.

The chain links TRBV18 to TRBJ1-2, with 7 bases lining up with TRBD1. The germline gives CDR1 KGHSH, CDR2 LQKENI. The CDR3 totals 16 residues. Trimming took 4 bases from V and 3 from J; bases not matched to a gene: 11. The CDR3 spells CASSLVTGPKDYGYTF. DNA for the CDR3: TGTGCCAGCTCACTAGTGACAGGGCCCAAAGACTATGGCTACACCTTC.

The CDR3 DNA is TGTGCCAGCAGGTCTCAGACAGGCCCCTCGCAGGAGCAGTACTTC. Translation: CASRSQTGPSQEQYF. The chain joins TRBV27 to TRBJ2-7; D perhaps matches TRBD1 (6 bases). The CDR3 is made up of 15 amino acids. Germline CDR1 MNHEY, CDR2 SMNVEV (reference sequence). Trimming took off 6 bases at V and 7 bases at J, with 22 bases between the two ends.

The CDR3 bases are TGTGCCTGGATTCTTACAGGGTATGGCTACACCTTC. Amino acids: CAWILTGYGYTF. The chain recombines TRBV30 with TRBJ1-2, with D perhaps TRBD1 (6 bases). The CDR3 is 12 amino acids. V was pared by 4 bases and J by 5 bases, with 11 bases between. The germline gives CDR1 GTSNPN, CDR2 SVGIG (reference sequence).

The chain couples TRBV7-9 to TRBJ1-2; tentative D call: TRBD1 (6 bases). This CDR3 region has 16 residues. V lost 2 bases and J 6 bases, leaving 19 bases between the germline ends. Germline V CDR1 and CDR2: SEHNR, FQNEAQ (reference sequence). The CDR3 bases are TGTGCCAGCAGCTTACGATTGCGGGCTGGGGGCAATGGCTACACCTTC. It specifies CASSLRLRAGGNGYTF.

The rearrangement uses TRBV5-1 and TRBJ1-1; no clear D. The germline V and J ends were trimmed by 4 bases and 1 base, with 17 bases remaining between them. The CDR3 consists of 16 residues. Germline CDR1 SGHRS, CDR2 YFSETQ. The DNA of the CDR3 is TGCGCCAGCAGCACCGGGGTCAGCATCCGGAACACTGAAGCTTTCTTT. Translation: CASSTGVSIRNTEAFF.

The sample holds one count of this clone. The V call is TRBV6-4, the J call TRBJ1-1; D not resolved. V was pared by 4 bases and J by 3 bases, with 9 bases between. The CDR3 is 13 amino acids. Germline CDR1 reads MRHNA; CDR2 reads SNTAGT. The chain's CDR3 is CASSVRVDTEAFF. The CDR3 DNA reads as TGTGCCAGCAGTGTTCGAGTGGACACTGAAGCTTTCTTT.